The clone carrying this TCR beta chain was seen more than once but under ten times. Its target is not known. Patients were excluded for uncontrolled infection, other autoimmune disease, pregnancy or lactation. This entry is derived from a study of T cells in Graves' hyperthyroidism and ophthalmopathy. Study-wide results and caveats: The blood repertoire included most of the expanded thyroid clonotypes above 0.001. Researchers report that a 13 V-J model separated ophthalmopathy from stable hyperthyroidism.

Researchers took RNA transcripts and amplified the TCR beta CDR3 regions from them. Carried out on the TCR CDR3, a first-round RT-PCR used the HTBI primer set. TCRdb re-called the multiplex PCR reads through MiXCR, storing one row per CDR3 protein. The sample includes almost 500,000 distinct CDR3 sequences, approximately 23% of them seen just once. The CDR3 covers 13 residues. The germline CDR1 and CDR2 sequences are SGHAT and FQNNGV. Losses at the gene ends were 4 bases for V and 5 bases for J; bases not matched to a gene: 0. This TCR came from a woman in her 70s with Graves' ophthalmopathy. The chain recombines TRBV11-2 with TRBJ2-2, with 8 nucleotides matching TRBD1. The source material was blood. CDR3 coding DNA: TGTGCCAGCAGCTGGACAGGGACCGGGGAGCTGTTTTTT. Its translation: CASSWTGTGELFF.